The source of this T cell receptor beta chain is a study of T cell responses to AZD1222 COVID-19 vaccine. General observations from the study: The study sampled repertoires only after the peak T cell response. Within unmutated variant regions lay the reported targets of nearly half of spike-specific TCRs. At study baseline, merely roughly 6 AZD1222 recipients were seropositive. CD4 TCRs associated with vaccination spanned spike, dominating at 160-218 and 743-854.

Only in-frame clones appear in the TCRdb table, and some are missing; sequencing was by immunoSEQ multiplex PCR. The table records approximately 150,000 clones, 89% of them present only once. Germline CDR1 is SEHNR and CDR2 is FQNEAQ (reference sequence). CDR3 length equals 12 residues. V lost 2 bases and J lost 7, with 5 bases in between. As to this clone: Its specificity is unknown.

V usage is TRBV7-9 and J usage is TRBJ2-2; D call uncertain. The clonotype originates from an adult in good health. The sample in question was peripheral blood, obtained on day 0 of AZD1222 vaccination. CDR3 sequence reads: CASSLFLGELFF. The DNA of the CDR3 is TGTGCCAGCAGCTTATTCCTCGGGGAGCTGTTTTTT.